This paragraph reports one T cell receptor (beta chain). The antigen is not known. These data come from a study of OX40 agonist ivuxolimab in advanced cancers. Findings and limits, study-wide: No determination was made of the antigen specificity of the expanded peripheral T cells. Expanded clones tended on average to be more numerous among CD8+ T cells than CD4+.

The repertoire was sequenced with immunoSEQ multiplex PCR; TCRdb's copy has only in-frame clones and lacks some. Of about 55,000 clones in the sample, about 88% were seen once. There are 15 residues in the CDR3. V was trimmed by 0 bases and J by 3 bases, leaving 11 bases between them. Germline assignment: CDR1 MNHNS and CDR2 SASEGT. This sequence originates from an adult with an advanced solid tumor such as melanoma, head and neck, liver or kidney cancer. The sequences come from CD4+ or CD8+ T cells sorted from blood, collected in a trial of the OX40 agonist ivuxolimab. J is TRBJ1-2 and V is TRBV6-1, with TRBD1 as a possible D gene (5 bases). CDR3 amino acids: CASSEAGAGHYGYTF. The CDR3 DNA sequence: TGTGCCAGCAGTGAAGCCGGCGCAGGGCACTATGGCTACACCTTC.